The 20 T cell receptor beta chains listed next were all sequenced from one sample in a study of blood T cell repertoires in COVID-19. Sequencing used immunoSEQ multiplex PCR; TCRdb keeps in-frame clones, though not all of them. Among about 190,000 clones, around 84% were seen once, and the ten largest hold about 2.6%. The sample consisted of peripheral blood. Source of these receptors: a man aged 40-49 years with active or convalescent COVID-19.

Here the CDR3 DNA reads TGCGCCAGCAGCTTGGCTTTGGGACAGGGGTCTTCACCCCTCCACTTT. Translating gives CASSLALGQGSSPLHF. V usage is TRBV5-1 and J usage is TRBJ1-6; 10 bases are shared with TRBD1. The CDR3 covers 16 residues. V was pared by 0 bases and J by 9 bases, with 6 bases of the junction left unmatched. The germline CDR1 and CDR2 sequences are SGHRS and YFSETQ.

The chain uses TRBV7-9 and TRBJ2-1; TRBD1 matches at 7 bases. Germline trimming cut 5 bases from V and 8 bases from J; bases unmatched to any gene: 15. Per the germline V gene, CDR1 is SEHNR and CDR2 is FQNEAQ (reference sequence). The CDR3 extends over 16 amino acids. CDR3 in DNA: TGTGCCAGCAGCACTCTGACAGGGAAACTACCCCATGAGCAGTTCTTC. This sequence encodes CASSTLTGKLPHEQFF.

The CDR3 DNA reads TGTGCCAGCAGCGTAGTGGGTAGCGGGGGGATCAATGAGCAGTTCTTC. Translation gives CASSVVGSGGINEQFF. The chain combines TRBV9 with TRBJ2-1, with 10 bases lining up with TRBD2. After removal of 0 bases from V and 6 bases from J, the junction contained 6 bases not matched to a gene. This CDR3 contains 16 residues. Germline V lookup: CDR1 SGDLS, CDR2 YYNGEE.

The rearrangement links TRBV6-6 to TRBJ2-6, with D possibly matching TRBD2 (7 bases). The CDR3 consists of 16 residues. Trimming pared 8 bases from V and 0 bases from J, leaving 14 bases between. The germline gives CDR1 MNHNY, CDR2 SVGAGI (reference sequence). The CDR3 protein is CASYEGGRSGANVLTF. Here the CDR3 DNA reads TGTGCCAGCTATGAGGGGGGGCGCTCTGGGGCCAACGTCCTGACTTTC.

The CDR3 nucleotides are TGTGCCAGCAGCTTATACAGGGAACTAGACATTCAGTACTTC. Translation: CASSLYRELDIQYF. This rearrangement joins TRBV7-2 to TRBJ2-4, with TRBD1 as a possible D gene (6 bases). Trimming left V 2 bases short and J 8 bases short, with 13 bases between. This CDR3 comprises 14 residues. In germline, CDR1 is SGHTA, CDR2 FQGNSA.

The chain links TRBV4-1 to TRBJ1-1, with 7 bases aligning to TRBD1. Germline V CDR1 and CDR2: MGHRA, YSYEKL. This CDR3 region has 15 residues. After removal of 4 bases from V and 2 bases from J, the junction contained 7 bases not matched to a gene. The CDR3 region has the DNA TGCGCCAGCAGCCCTCGGACAGGAACTAACACTGAAGCTTTCTTT. Translating it yields CASSPRTGTNTEAFF.

This sequence joins TRBV9 and TRBJ1-3, with 7 bases aligning to TRBD1. V lost 4 bases, J lost 0 bases, and 10 bases stayed unmatched. This CDR3 region has 17 residues. Looked up from germline, CDR1 is SGDLS and CDR2 is YYNGEE. CDR3 in DNA: TGTGCCAGCAGCCCGCGACAGGGAAGGAGCTCTGGAAACACCATATATTTT. Encoded protein: CASSPRQGRSSGNTIYF. Supplemented by reference TRBV9 and TRBJ1-3, the full variable domain reads DSGVTQTPKHLITATGQRVTLRCSPRSGDLSVYWYQQSLDQGLQFLIQYYNGEERAKGNILERFSAQQFPDLHSELNLSSLELGDSALYFCASSPRQGRSSGNTIYFGEGSWLTVV.

Concerning this clone: The junction differs from germline at one of its ends, possibly a read error. The rearrangement links TRBV7-7 to TRBJ2-5, with D possibly TRBD2 on 7 matching bases. Germline-derived CDR1 and CDR2 are SSHAT and FNYEAQ (reference sequence). The CDR3 is 16 residues long. CDR3 sequence reads: CASSLGAGAVAETQYF. In nucleotides, the CDR3 is TGTGCTAGCAGCTTAGGGGCGGGGGCGGTCGCAGAGACCCAGTACTTC. The full variable domain, its missing parts supplied by reference TRBV7-7 and TRBJ2-5, is GAGVSQSPRYKVTKRGQDVTLRCDPISSHATLYWYQQALGQGPEFLTYFNYEAQPDKSGLPSDRFSAERPEGSISTLTIQRTEQRDSAMYRCASSLGAGAVAETQYFGPGTRLLVL.

This chain joins TRBV27 and TRBJ2-3, with TRBD2 as a possible D gene (5 bases). This CDR3 contains 14 residues. Germline V CDR1 and CDR2: MNHEY, SMNVEV (reference sequence). Trimming took off 4 bases at V and 3 bases at J, with 11 bases between the two ends. For the CDR3, the DNA is TGTGCCAGCAGTTCGCGACCGGGGACAGATACGCAGTATTTT. Its protein product is CASSSRPGTDTQYF.

The gene calls are TRBV21-1 and TRBJ2-5; the D segment call TRBD1 is taken from the table without a DNA check. TRBV21-1 is a listed pseudogene. The length of the CDR3 is 15 residues. CDR3 sequence: CASTPGQDNQETQYF. For the CDR3, the DNA is TGTGCCAGCACCCCGGGACAGGACAACCAAGAGACCCAGTACTTC.

This chain joins TRBV7-2 and TRBJ1-6; D is undetermined. V lost 2 bases and J lost 11, with 10 bases in between. CDR1 SGHTA and CDR2 FQGNSA come from the germline V gene. The CDR3 has 13 amino acids. CDR3 nucleotide sequence: TGTGCCAGCAGCTTACAGTTTCAGACACCCCTCCACTTT. This translates into CASSLQFQTPLHF.

CDR3 in amino acids: CASSQATAGGSNTQYF. The CDR3 DNA follows: TGTGCCAGCAGCCAAGCAACAGCGGGGGGATCGAATACGCAGTATTTT. This chain links TRBV4-2 with TRBJ2-3, with TRBD2 matching 9 bases. V gave up 1 base and J gave up 7 bases; unmatched junction bases: 9. Germline V gives CDR1 LGHNA, CDR2 YNFKEQ. The CDR3 runs 16 residues.

The chain links TRBV29-1 to TRBJ1-1; perhaps TRBD1 as D (5 bases). The CDR3 runs to 13 residues. Trimming removed 4 bases at V and 1 base at J, with 10 bases between. Germline V gene sequence: CDR1 SQVTM, CDR2 ANQGSEA. CDR3 sequence reads: CSVVGHTNTEAFF. CDR3 bases: TGCAGCGTTGTAGGACATACGAACACTGAAGCTTTCTTT.

This clone appeared once. The V call is TRBV9, the J call TRBJ1-3, with D possibly matching TRBD1 (6 bases). V was cut by 1 base and J by 0 bases, with 8 bases left in between. Germline V gives CDR1 SGDLS, CDR2 YYNGEE. The CDR3 contains 15 residues. For the CDR3, the DNA is TGTGCCAGCAGCGTATTGGACAGCTCTGGAAACACCATATATTTT. It codes for CASSVLDSSGNTIYF. The full variable domain, with the rest looked up from reference TRBV9 and TRBJ1-3, is DSGVTQTPKHLITATGQRVTLRCSPRSGDLSVYWYQQSLDQGLQFLIQYYNGEERAKGNILERFSAQQFPDLHSELNLSSLELGDSALYFCASSVLDSSGNTIYFGEGSWLTVV.

V is TRBV19 and J is TRBJ1-1; D uncertain. The length of the CDR3 is 12 residues. Trimming pared 1 base from V and 7 bases from J, leaving 7 bases between. Germline CDR1 and CDR2: LNHDA and SQIVND (reference sequence). The CDR3 protein is CASSIARSEAFF. CDR3 nucleotides: TGTGCCAGTAGTATAGCCAGAAGTGAAGCTTTCTTT.

This chain links TRBV28 with TRBJ2-4; a weak D match, TRBD1 (6 bases). This CDR3 has 16 residues. CDR1 and CDR2 (germline): MDHEN, SYDVKM. Trimming stripped 5 bases from V and 0 bases from J, with 14 bases between. Here the CDR3 DNA reads TGTGCCAGCAGTCCTTCAGGGGAACTAGCCAAAAACATTCAGTACTTC. Translation: CASSPSGELAKNIQYF.

The chain carries TRBV5-8 and TRBJ2-1; D is ambiguous. Germline CDR1 is SGHTS and CDR2 is YDEGEE. Trimming took 3 bases from V and 6 from J, leaving 13 bases between them. The CDR3 runs to 14 residues. CDR3 residues: CASSSLLLVNEQFF. CDR3 DNA sequence: TGTGCCAGCAGCTCCCTCCTTCTAGTCAATGAGCAGTTCTTC.

V usage is TRBV12-3 or TRBV12-4 and J usage is TRBJ2-1, with TRBD2 matching 7 bases. Trimming cost V 5 bases and J 14 bases; bases outside gene matches: 6. The CDR3 is 11 amino acids. In DNA, the CDR3 is TGTGCCAGCAGTCGGACTAGTTTAAAGTTCTTC. It specifies CASSRTSLKFF.

The gene calls are TRBV25-1 and TRBJ1-2; 8 nucleotides match TRBD1. Germline V CDR1 and CDR2: MGHDK, SYGVNS. V lost 10 bases to trimming and J lost 0 bases; unmatched junction nucleotides: 4. The CDR3 extends over 13 amino acids. CDR3 nucleotides: TGTGCCACCTCGGACAGGGCTAACTATGGCTACACCTTC. Amino acid sequence: CATSDRANYGYTF.

V gene TRBV2 combines with J gene TRBJ2-3; 7 bases match TRBD2. The CDR3 has 14 residues. Per the germline V gene, CDR1 is SNHLY and CDR2 is FYNNEI. V lost 6 bases, J lost 6 bases, and 9 bases stayed unmatched. As DNA, the CDR3 is TGTGCCAGCAGCTCCCGGAGGGGAGGGGATACGCAGTATTTT. This gives the protein CASSSRRGGDTQYF. Supplemented by reference TRBV2 and TRBJ2-3, the full variable domain reads EPEVTQTPSHQVTQMGQEVILRCVPISNHLYFYWYRQILGQKVEFLVSFYNNEISEKSEIFDDQFSVERPDGSNFTLKIRSTKLEDSAMYFCASSSRRGGDTQYFGPGTRLTVL.